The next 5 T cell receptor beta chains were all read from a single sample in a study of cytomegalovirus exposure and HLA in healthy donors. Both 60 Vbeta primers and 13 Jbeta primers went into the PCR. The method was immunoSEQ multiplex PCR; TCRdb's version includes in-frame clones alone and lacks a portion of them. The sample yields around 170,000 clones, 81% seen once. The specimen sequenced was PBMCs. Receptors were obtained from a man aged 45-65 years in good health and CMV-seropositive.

The CDR3 nucleotides read TGCGCCAGCAGCGTAGCGGGAGAGGTCTACAATGAGCAGTTCTTC. It encodes CASSVAGEVYNEQFF. The chain has TRBV5-1 and TRBJ2-1; 9 nucleotides line up with TRBD2. V was clipped by 4 bases and J by 3 bases; unmatched bases: 5. The CDR3 sequence is 15 residues long. Germline V gene lookup returns CDR1 SGHRS and CDR2 YFSETQ.

The CDR3 DNA reads as TGTGCCAGCAGTTTCGGGGTCCACACTGAAGCTTTCTTT. This sequence encodes CASSFGVHTEAFF. V and J are TRBV28 and TRBJ1-1; D not certain. Trimming left V 3 bases short and J 3 bases short, with 8 bases between. Germline V gives CDR1 MDHEN, CDR2 SYDVKM. The CDR3 covers 13 residues.

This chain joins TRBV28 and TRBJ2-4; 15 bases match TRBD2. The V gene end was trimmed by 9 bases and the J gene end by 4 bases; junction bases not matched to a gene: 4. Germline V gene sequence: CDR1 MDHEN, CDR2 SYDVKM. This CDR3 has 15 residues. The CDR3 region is CASRTSGGGKNIQYF. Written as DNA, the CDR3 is TGTGCCAGTCGGACTAGCGGGGGGGGGAAAAACATTCAGTACTTC.

CDR3 in DNA: TGTGCCAGCAGCACACCGAAACAGGGAATCACCGGGGAGCTGTTTTTT. Translating it yields CASSTPKQGITGELFF. V gene TRBV7-9 combines with J gene TRBJ2-2; D might be TRBD1 (6 bases). CDR1 SEHNR and CDR2 FQNEAQ come from the germline V gene (reference sequence). Trimming removed 5 bases from V and 4 bases from J, with 17 bases in between. The CDR3 consists of 16 residues.

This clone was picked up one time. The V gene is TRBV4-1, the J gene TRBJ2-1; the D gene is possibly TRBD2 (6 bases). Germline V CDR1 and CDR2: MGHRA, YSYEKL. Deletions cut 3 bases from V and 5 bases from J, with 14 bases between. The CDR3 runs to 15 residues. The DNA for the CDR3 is TGCGCCAGCAGCCACCCCTGGCGGGGCGACAATGAGCAGTTCTTC. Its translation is CASSHPWRGDNEQFF.